This T cell receptor beta chain was identified during a study of OX40 agonist ivuxolimab in advanced cancers. General study points: Among some nonresponders, normalized T-cell clonal expansion was also low.

The ends lost 6 bases at V and 7 bases at J; junction bases unmatched: 12. The CDR3 is made up of 15 amino acids. CDR1 and CDR2 (germline): KGHSH, LQKENI. Sequencing used immunoSEQ multiplex PCR; TCRdb keeps in-frame clones, though not all of them. The sample shows tens of thousands of clones, around nine tenths of them seen only once. Remarks on this clone: The antigen is undetermined.

The input for sequencing was CD4+ or CD8+ T cells sorted from blood, taken in a trial of the OX40 agonist ivuxolimab. The receptor comes from an adult with an advanced solid tumor such as melanoma, head and neck, liver or kidney cancer. This chain connects TRBV18 to TRBJ1-2; 9 nucleotides match TRBD1. CDR3 in amino acids: CASSTLTGQGSGYTF. The CDR3 DNA reads as TGTGCCAGCTCCACCCTGACAGGACAGGGGTCTGGCTACACCTTC.